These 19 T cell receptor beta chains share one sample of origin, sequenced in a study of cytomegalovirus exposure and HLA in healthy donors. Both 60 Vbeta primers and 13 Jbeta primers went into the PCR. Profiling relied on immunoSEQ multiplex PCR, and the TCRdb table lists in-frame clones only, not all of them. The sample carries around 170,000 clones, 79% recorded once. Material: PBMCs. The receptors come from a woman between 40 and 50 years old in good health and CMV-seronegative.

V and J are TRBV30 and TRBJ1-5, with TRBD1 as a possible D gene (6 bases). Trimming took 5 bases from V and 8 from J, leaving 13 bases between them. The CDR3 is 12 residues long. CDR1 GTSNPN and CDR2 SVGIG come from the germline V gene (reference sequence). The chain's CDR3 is CAWGTGGEPQHF. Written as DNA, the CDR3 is TGTGCCTGGGGCACGGGGGGCGAGCCCCAGCATTTT.

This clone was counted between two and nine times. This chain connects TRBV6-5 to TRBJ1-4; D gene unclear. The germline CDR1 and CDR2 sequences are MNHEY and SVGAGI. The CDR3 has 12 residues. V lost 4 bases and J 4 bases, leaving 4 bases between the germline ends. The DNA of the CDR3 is TGTGCCAGCAGTTTCCTTAATGAAAAACTGTTTTTT. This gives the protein CASSFLNEKLFF.

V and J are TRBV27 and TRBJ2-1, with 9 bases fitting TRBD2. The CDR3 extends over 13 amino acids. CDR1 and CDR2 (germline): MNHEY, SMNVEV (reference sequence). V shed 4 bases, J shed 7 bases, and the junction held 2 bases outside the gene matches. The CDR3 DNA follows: TGTGCCAGCAGTTGGGGACTAGCAAATGAGCAGTTCTTC. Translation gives CASSWGLANEQFF.

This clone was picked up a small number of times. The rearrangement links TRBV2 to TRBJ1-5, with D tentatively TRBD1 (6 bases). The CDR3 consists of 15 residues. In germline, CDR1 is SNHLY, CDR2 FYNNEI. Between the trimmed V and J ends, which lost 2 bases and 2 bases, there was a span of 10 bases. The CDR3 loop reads CASSENSGGNQPQHF. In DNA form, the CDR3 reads TGTGCCAGCAGTGAAAATTCAGGGGGCAATCAGCCCCAGCATTTT.

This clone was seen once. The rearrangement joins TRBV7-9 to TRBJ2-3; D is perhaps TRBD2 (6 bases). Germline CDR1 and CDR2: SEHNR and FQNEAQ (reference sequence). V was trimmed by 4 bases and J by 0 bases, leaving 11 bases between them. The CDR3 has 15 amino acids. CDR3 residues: CASSWDFESTDTQYF. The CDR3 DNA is TGTGCCAGCAGCTGGGACTTTGAAAGCACAGATACGCAGTATTTT.

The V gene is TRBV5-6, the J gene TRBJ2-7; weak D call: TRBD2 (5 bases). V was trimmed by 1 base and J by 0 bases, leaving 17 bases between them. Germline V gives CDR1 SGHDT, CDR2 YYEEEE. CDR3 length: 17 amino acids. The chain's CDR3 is CASSLSGAGPSSYEQYF. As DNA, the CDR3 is TGTGCCAGCAGCTTGTCGGGCGCGGGTCCAAGCTCCTACGAGCAGTACTTC.

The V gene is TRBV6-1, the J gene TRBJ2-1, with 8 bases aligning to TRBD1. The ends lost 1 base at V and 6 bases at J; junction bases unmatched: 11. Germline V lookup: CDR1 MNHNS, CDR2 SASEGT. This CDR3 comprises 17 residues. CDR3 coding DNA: TGTGCCAGCAGTGAAGAAGGGACAGGTTTGCCCAGCAATGAGCAGTTCTTC. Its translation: CASSEEGTGLPSNEQFF.

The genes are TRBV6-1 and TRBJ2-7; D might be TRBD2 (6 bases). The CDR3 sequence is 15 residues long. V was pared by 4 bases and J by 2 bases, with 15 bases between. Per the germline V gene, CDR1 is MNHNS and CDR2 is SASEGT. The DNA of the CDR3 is TGTGCCAGCAGTGTCGCCTCTTCGGGGGCCTACGAGCAGTACTTC. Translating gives CASSVASSGAYEQYF.

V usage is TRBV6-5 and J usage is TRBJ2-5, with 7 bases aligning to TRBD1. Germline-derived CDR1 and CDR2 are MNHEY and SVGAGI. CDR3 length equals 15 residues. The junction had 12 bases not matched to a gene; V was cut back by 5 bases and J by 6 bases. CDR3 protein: CASSADRADGKTQYF. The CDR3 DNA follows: TGTGCCAGCAGTGCCGACAGGGCCGACGGGAAGACCCAGTACTTC.

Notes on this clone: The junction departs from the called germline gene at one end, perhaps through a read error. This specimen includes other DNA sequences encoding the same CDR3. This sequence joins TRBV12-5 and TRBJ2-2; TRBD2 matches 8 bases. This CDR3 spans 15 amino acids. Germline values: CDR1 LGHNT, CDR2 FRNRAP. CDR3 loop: CASGLTGLEGGELFF. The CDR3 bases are TGTGCTAGTGGCCTTACGGGACTAGAGGGCGGGGAGCTGTTCTTT.

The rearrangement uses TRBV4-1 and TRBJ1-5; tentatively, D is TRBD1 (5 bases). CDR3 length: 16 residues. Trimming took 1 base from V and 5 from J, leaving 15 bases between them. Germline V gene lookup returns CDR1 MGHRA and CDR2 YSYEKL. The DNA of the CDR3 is TGCGCCAGCAGCCAAGTAACCAGGGTAAACGATCAGCCCCAGCATTTT. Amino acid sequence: CASSQVTRVNDQPQHF.

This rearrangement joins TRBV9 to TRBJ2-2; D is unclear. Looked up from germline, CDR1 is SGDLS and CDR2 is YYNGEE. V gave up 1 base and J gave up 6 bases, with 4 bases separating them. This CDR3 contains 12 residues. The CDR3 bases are TGTGCCAGCAGCGTACCTGCCGGGGAGCTGTTTTTT. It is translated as CASSVPAGELFF.

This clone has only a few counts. The CDR3 DNA is TGTGCCACCTCTGGACAGGGGGCCACTGAAGCTTTCTTT. Encoded protein: CATSGQGATEAFF. The chain joins TRBV15 to TRBJ1-1; 11 bases line up with TRBD1. Germline V lookup: CDR1 LNHNV, CDR2 YYDKDF (reference sequence). This CDR3 contains 13 residues. The J segment lost 4 bases and the V segment lost 8 bases, leaving 3 bases of the junction unmatched.

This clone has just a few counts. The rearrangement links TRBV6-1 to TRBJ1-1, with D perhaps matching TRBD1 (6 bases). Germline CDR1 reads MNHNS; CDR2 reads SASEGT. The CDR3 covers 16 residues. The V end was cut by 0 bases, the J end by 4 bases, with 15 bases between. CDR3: CASSEARGGGGTEAFF. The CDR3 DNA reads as TGTGCCAGCAGTGAAGCCCGGGGGGGCGGGGGCACTGAAGCTTTCTTT.

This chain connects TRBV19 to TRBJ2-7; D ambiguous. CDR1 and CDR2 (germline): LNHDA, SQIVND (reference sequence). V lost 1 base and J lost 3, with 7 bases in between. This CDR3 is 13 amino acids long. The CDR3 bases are TGTGCCAGTAGTATAGGGGCACTCTACGAGCAGTACTTC. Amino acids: CASSIGALYEQYF. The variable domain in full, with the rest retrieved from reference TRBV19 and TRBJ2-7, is DGGITQSPKYLFRKEGQNVTLSCEQNLNHDAMYWYRQDPGQGLRLIYYSQIVNDFQKGDIAEGYSVSREKKESFPLTVTSAQKNPTAFYLCASSIGALYEQYFGPGTRLTVT.

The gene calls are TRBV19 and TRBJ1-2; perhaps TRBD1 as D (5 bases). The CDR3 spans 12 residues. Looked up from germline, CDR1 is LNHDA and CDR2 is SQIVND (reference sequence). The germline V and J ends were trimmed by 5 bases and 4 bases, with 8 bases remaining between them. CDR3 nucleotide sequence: TGTGCCAGTAGTCGGGGACTCTATGGCTACACCTTC. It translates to CASSRGLYGYTF.

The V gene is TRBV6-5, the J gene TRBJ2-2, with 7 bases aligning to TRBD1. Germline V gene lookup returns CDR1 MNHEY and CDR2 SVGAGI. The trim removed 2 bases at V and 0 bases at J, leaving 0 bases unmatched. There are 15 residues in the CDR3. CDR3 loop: CASSYGTANTGELFF. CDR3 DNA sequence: TGTGCCAGCAGTTACGGGACAGCGAACACCGGGGAGCTGTTTTTT.

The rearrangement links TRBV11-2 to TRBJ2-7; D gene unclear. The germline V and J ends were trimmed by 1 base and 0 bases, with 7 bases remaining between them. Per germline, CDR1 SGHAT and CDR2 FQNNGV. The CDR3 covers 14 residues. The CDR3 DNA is TGTGCCAGCAGCTTAGGTAGAGCCTCCTACGAGCAGTACTTC. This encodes CASSLGRASYEQYF.

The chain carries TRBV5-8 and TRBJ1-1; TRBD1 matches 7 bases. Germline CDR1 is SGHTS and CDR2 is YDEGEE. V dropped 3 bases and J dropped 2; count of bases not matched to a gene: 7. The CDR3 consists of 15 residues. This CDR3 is CASSSPDRVNTEAFF. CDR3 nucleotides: TGTGCCAGCAGCTCCCCCGACAGGGTTAACACTGAAGCTTTCTTT.